A single sample is the source of the 14 T cell receptor beta chains below, sequenced in a study of blood T cell repertoires in COVID-19. The data were produced by immunoSEQ multiplex PCR, yet TCRdb's version contains in-frame clones alone and is incomplete. The sample holds more than 400,000 clones, roughly 87% seen once. Material: PBMCs or T cells enriched from blood (not recorded which). All receptors derive from a woman aged 18 to 35 who had recovered from COVID-19.

The chain joins TRBV21-1 to TRBJ1-5. TRBV21-1 is recorded as a pseudogene. The CDR3 covers 16 residues. DNA of the CDR3: TGTGCCAGCAGCTCTCCCCACGTGGAGGTTCATCAGCCCCAGCATTTT. Amino acid sequence: CASSSPHVEVHQPQHF.

The genes are TRBV10-2 and TRBJ1-6; D call uncertain. Trimming shortened V by 7 bases and J by 9 bases, and 19 bases separated the two germline ends. The CDR3 sequence is 15 residues long. Germline V CDR1 and CDR2: WSHSY, SAAADI. This chain's CDR3 is CASTPGGPGSSPLHF. The CDR3 bases are TGCGCCAGCACCCCGGGAGGACCGGGAAGTTCACCCCTCCACTTT.

The CDR3 DNA follows: TGTGCCAGCACCCGATCCGGTGAAAAACTGTTTTTT. This translates into CASTRSGEKLFF. The chain uses TRBV28 and TRBJ1-4; no clear D. This CDR3 is built from 12 residues. Germline V gives CDR1 MDHEN, CDR2 SYDVKM. Trimming took 7 bases from V and 7 from J, leaving 10 bases between them.

The chain uses TRBV11-2 and TRBJ2-7, with D perhaps TRBD1 (5 bases). CDR3 size: 11 residues. With 4 bases removed from V and 6 bases from J, the gap between germline ends came to 7 bases. Germline V gene data show CDR1 as SGHAT and CDR2 as FQNNGV. CDR3 sequence reads: CASSWGPEQYF. The CDR3 DNA follows: TGTGCCAGCAGCTGGGGCCCCGAGCAGTACTTC.

The rearrangement joins TRBV11-2 to TRBJ2-7; the D gene is possibly TRBD1 (5 bases). The CDR3 runs 14 residues. Trimming cost V 0 bases and J 3 bases, with 9 bases left between them. From germline, CDR1 is SGHAT and CDR2 FQNNGV. CDR3 sequence (DNA): TGTGCCAGCAGCTTAGATACAGGAAGCTACGAGCAGTACTTC. Protein sequence: CASSLDTGSYEQYF. Full variable domain (rest looked up from reference TRBV11-2 and TRBJ2-7): EAGVAQSPRYKIIEKRQSVAFWCNPISGHATLYWYQQILGQGPKLLIQFQNNGVVDDSQLPKDRFSAERLKGVDSTLKIQPAKLEDSAVYLCASSLDTGSYEQYFGPGTRLTVT.

The DNA for the CDR3 is TGTGCCTGGAGGGCACTAAAGATGGGACAGCCGAACACTGAAGCTTTCTTT. As protein: CAWRALKMGQPNTEAFF. This chain connects TRBV30 to TRBJ1-1; 7 nucleotides align to TRBD1. This CDR3 is built from 17 residues. The junction had 14 bases not matched to a gene; V was cut back by 3 bases and J by 1 base. Looked up from germline, CDR1 is GTSNPN and CDR2 is SVGIG (reference sequence).

This chain links TRBV6-4 with TRBJ2-3, with D maybe TRBD1 (6 bases). The CDR3 covers 13 residues. Germline CDR1 and CDR2: MRHNA and SNTAGT. The ends were cut back, 10 bases at V and 7 bases at J, with 18 bases in the middle. The CDR3 coding sequence is TGTGCCACCCTGACAGGCGAGACTTATACGCAGTATTTT. Translated: CATLTGETYTQYF.

V usage is TRBV3-1 (or the pseudogene TRBV3-2) and J usage is TRBJ2-7, with D possibly TRBD2 on 6 matching bases. Trimming removed 1 base from V and 5 bases from J, with 18 bases in between. Germline lookup yields CDR1 LGHDT and CDR2 YNNKEL (reference sequence). CDR3 size: 16 residues. CDR3 amino acids: CASSQARDGGRDEQYF. In DNA form, the CDR3 reads TGTGCCAGCAGCCAAGCCCGGGACGGGGGTAGAGACGAGCAGTACTTC.

The chain employs TRBV27 and TRBJ1-2, with a weak D call TRBD1 (5 bases). The V gene's germline CDR1 is MNHEY and CDR2 SMNVEV (reference sequence). The CDR3 spans 13 residues. V was pared by 0 bases and J by 11 bases, with 13 bases between. CDR3 nucleotide sequence: TGTGCCAGCAGTTTATCCGGGGACCGGGGGTACACCTTC. Encoded protein: CASSLSGDRGYTF.

The chain links TRBV7-8 to TRBJ1-5; perhaps TRBD1 as D (6 bases). Trimming removed 2 bases from V and 0 bases from J, with 23 bases in between. The CDR3 length is 20 residues. The germline CDR1 and CDR2 sequences are SGHVS and FQNEAQ. The CDR3 DNA reads as TGTGCCAGCAGCTTACAAGTAAAAGGGGGAATCGGCTATAGCAATCAGCCCCAGCATTTT. It encodes CASSLQVKGGIGYSNQPQHF.

The chain carries TRBV5-1 and TRBJ2-3; D may be TRBD2 (5 bases). The CDR3 spans 14 residues. Per germline, CDR1 SGHRS and CDR2 YFSETQ. Trimming shortened V by 3 bases and J by 6 bases, and 14 bases separated the two germline ends. CDR3 DNA: TGCGCCAGCAGCTCCGGACTGAGTATGGATACGCAGTATTTT. Translating it yields CASSSGLSMDTQYF.

This chain links TRBV19 with TRBJ1-5; the match to TRBD1 covers 10 bases. CDR1 is LNHDA and CDR2 is SQIVND in the germline V gene (reference sequence). This CDR3 region has 16 residues. The V segment lost 2 bases and the J segment 14 bases; nucleotides outside the gene matches: 15. CDR3 nucleotides: TGTGCCAGTAGTATATTACGTGGGGACAGGGGAGACGTTAAGCATTTT. It codes for CASSILRGDRGDVKHF.

The rearrangement links TRBV5-4 to TRBJ1-1, with 9 bases that match TRBD1. V lost 1 base, J lost 3 bases, and 4 bases stayed unmatched. CDR1 SGHNT and CDR2 YYREEE come from the germline V gene (reference sequence). This CDR3 has 15 residues. The CDR3 loop reads CASSLNRGQDTEAFF. As DNA, the CDR3 is TGTGCCAGCAGCTTGAACAGGGGGCAGGACACTGAAGCTTTCTTT.

The rearrangement joins TRBV5-1 to TRBJ2-1; 7 bases fit TRBD1. This CDR3 is built from 14 residues. Per the germline V gene, CDR1 is SGHRS and CDR2 is YFSETQ. The V segment lost 4 bases and the J segment 4 bases; nucleotides outside the gene matches: 5. CDR3 DNA sequence: TGCGCCAGCAGCGTTGGGACAGTGTACAATGAGCAGTTCTTC. Protein: CASSVGTVYNEQFF.